The T cell receptor beta chain under discussion was sequenced for a study of cytomegalovirus exposure and HLA in healthy donors. Findings and limits, study-wide: Listed as cytomegalovirus-associated were approximately 160 TCR beta chains.

PCR used 60 Vbeta primers and 13 Jbeta primers. The table came from immunoSEQ multiplex PCR; TCRdb's copy has only in-frame clones and leaves some out. The sample lists under 70,000 clones, 86% occurring once. Trimming shortened V by 3 bases and J by 3 bases, and 12 bases separated the two germline ends. This CDR3 is built from 14 residues. Looked up from germline, CDR1 is KGHSH and CDR2 is LQKENI. In this sample, this clone turned up once. Its antigen is unknown. This sequence originates from a young woman in good health and CMV-seronegative. The V and J genes are TRBV18 and TRBJ2-7; possibly TRBD2 for D (6 bases). The sequenced material came from PBMCs. The CDR3 DNA sequence: TGTGCCAGCTCACCTAGCGGACCCAACTACGAGCAGTACTTC. Residues: CASSPSGPNYEQYF.